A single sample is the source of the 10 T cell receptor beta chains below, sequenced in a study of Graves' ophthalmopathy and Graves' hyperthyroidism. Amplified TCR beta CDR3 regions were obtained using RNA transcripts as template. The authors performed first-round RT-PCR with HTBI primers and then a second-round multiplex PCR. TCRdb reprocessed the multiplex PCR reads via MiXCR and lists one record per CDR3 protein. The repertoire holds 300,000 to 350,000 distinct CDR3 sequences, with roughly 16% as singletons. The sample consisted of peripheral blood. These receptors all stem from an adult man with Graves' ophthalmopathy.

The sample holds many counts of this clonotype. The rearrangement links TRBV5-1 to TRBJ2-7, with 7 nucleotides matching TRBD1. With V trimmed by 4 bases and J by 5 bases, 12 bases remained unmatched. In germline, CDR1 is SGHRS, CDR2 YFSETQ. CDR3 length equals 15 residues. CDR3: CASSPGPGQLHEQYF. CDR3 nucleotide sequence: TGCGCCAGCAGCCCGGGCCCGGGACAGCTTCACGAGCAGTACTTC.

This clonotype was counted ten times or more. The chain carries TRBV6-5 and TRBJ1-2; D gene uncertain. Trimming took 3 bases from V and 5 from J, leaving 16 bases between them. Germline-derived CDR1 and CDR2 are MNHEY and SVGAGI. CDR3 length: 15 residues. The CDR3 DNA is TGTGCCAGCAGTTATATGTCAGCGTCCGGTTATGGCTACACCTTC. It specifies CASSYMSASGYGYTF.

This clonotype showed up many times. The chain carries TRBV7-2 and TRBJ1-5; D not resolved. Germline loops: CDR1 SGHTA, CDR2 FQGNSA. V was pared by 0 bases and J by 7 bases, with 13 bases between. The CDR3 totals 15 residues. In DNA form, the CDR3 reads TGTGCCAGCAGCTTAGCAACGGATGGAGTCCAGCCCCAGCATTTT. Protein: CASSLATDGVQPQHF.

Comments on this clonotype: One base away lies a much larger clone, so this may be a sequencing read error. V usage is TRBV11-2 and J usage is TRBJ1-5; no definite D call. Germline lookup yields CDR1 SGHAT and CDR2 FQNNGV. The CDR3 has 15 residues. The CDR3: CASSLDFGGNQPHHF. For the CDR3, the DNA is TGTGCCAGCAGCTTAGATTTCGGCGGGAATCAGCCCCATCATTTT.

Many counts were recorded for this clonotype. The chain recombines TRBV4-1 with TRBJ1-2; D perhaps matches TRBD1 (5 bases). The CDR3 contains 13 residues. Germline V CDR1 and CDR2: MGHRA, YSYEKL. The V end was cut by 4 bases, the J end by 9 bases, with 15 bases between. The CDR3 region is CASSPQIGESYTF. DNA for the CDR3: TGCGCCAGCAGCCCGCAAATAGGGGAGAGCTACACCTTC.

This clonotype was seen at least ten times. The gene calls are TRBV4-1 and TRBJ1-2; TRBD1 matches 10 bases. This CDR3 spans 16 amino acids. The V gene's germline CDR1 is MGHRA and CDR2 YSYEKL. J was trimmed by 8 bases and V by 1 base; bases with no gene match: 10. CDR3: CASSQAGTGQGLGYTF. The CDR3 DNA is TGCGCCAGCAGCCAAGCCGGAACGGGACAGGGGCTGGGCTACACCTTC.

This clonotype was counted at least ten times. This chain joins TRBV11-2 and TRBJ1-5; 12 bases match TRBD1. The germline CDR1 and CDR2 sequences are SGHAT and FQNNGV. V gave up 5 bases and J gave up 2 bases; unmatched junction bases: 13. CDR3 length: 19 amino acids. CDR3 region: CASSGTGTGGAFGNQPQHF. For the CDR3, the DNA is TGTGCCAGCAGCGGAACCGGGACAGGGGGCGCTTTCGGCAATCAGCCCCAGCATTTT. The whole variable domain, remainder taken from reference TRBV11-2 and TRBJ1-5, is EAGVAQSPRYKIIEKRQSVAFWCNPISGHATLYWYQQILGQGPKLLIQFQNNGVVDDSQLPKDRFSAERLKGVDSTLKIQPAKLEDSAVYLCASSGTGTGGAFGNQPQHFGDGTRLSIL.

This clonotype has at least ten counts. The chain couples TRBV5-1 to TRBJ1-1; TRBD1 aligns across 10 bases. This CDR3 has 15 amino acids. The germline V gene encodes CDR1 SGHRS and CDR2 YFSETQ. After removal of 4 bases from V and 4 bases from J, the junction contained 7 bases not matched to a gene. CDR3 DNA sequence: TGCGCCAGCAGCCTAGACAGGGGGCGGTCCACTGAAGCTTTCTTT. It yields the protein CASSLDRGRSTEAFF.

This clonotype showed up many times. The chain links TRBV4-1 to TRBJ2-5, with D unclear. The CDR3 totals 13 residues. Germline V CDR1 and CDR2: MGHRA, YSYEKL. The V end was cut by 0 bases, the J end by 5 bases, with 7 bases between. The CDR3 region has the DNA TGCGCCAGCAGCCAAGAGGCCAGGGAGACCCAGTACTTC. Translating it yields CASSQEARETQYF.

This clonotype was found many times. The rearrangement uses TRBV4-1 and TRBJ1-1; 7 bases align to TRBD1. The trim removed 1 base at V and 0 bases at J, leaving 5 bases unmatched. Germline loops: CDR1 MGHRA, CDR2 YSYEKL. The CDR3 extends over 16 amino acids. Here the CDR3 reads CASSQGTGPMNTEAFF. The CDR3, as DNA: TGCGCCAGCAGCCAAGGGACAGGACCCATGAACACTGAAGCTTTCTTT.